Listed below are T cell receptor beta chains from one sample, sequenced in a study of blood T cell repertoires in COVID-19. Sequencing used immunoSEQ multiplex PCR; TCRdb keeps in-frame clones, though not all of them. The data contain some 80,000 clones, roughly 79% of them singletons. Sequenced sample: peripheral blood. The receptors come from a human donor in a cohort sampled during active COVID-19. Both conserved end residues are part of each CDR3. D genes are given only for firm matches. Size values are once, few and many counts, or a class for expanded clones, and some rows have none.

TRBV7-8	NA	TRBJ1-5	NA	CASSLLGGQGFNQPQHF	TGTGCCAGCAGCTTATTGGGGGGGCAGGGTTTTAATCAGCCCCAGCATTTT
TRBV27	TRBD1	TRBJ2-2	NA	CASSLPPGQGGTGELFF	TGTGCCAGCAGTTTACCCCCGGGACAGGGGGGCACCGGGGAGCTGTTTTTT
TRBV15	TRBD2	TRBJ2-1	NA	CATLGRTSGGNNEQFF	TGTGCCACCCTAGGACGAACTAGCGGGGGAAACAATGAGCAGTTCTTC
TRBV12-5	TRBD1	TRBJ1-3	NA	CASGLPTGELSGNTIYF	TGTGCTAGTGGTCTTCCTACAGGGGAACTCTCTGGAAACACCATATATTTT
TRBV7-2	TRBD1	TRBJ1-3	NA	CASSFALTGEGNTIYF	TGTGCCAGCAGTTTTGCCCTGACAGGGGAGGGAAACACCATATATTTT
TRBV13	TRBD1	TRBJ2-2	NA	CASSPGTGTNTGELFF	TGTGCCAGCAGCCCCGGGACAGGGACGAACACCGGGGAGCTGTTTTTT
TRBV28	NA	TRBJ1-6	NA	CASRPQPTAHSPLHF	TGTGCCAGCAGGCCACAGCCGACGGCCCATTCACCCCTCCACTTT
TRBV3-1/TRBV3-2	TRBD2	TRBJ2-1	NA	CASSPGTSVYNEQFF	TGTGCCAGCAGCCCCGGGACTAGCGTATACAATGAGCAGTTCTTC
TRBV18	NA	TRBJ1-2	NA	CASSPPSIGRQHNYGYTF	TGTGCCAGCTCACCACCTTCGATCGGGAGGCAGCATAACTATGGCTACACCTTC
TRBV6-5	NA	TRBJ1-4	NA	CASSYGAGEPNEKLFF	TGTGCCAGCAGTTACGGGGCGGGAGAGCCTAATGAAAAACTGTTTTTT
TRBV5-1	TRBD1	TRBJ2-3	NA	CASGRDRSTDTQYF	TGCGCCAGCGGTAGGGACAGGAGCACAGATACGCAGTATTTT
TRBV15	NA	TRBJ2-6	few	CATSLPRTALSGANVLTF	TGTGCCACCAGCTTACCCCGAACAGCCCTCTCCGGGGCCAACGTCCTGACTTTC
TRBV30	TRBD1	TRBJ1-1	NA	CAWTTQGAFSEAFF	TGTGCCTGGACCACACAGGGGGCTTTTTCTGAAGCTTTCTTT
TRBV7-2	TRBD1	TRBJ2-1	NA	CASSSQGAKVVDEQFF	TGTGCCAGCAGCTCTCAGGGGGCGAAAGTAGTGGATGAGCAGTTCTTC
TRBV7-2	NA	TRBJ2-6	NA	CASSFDISGANVLTF	TGTGCCAGCAGTTTTGACATCTCTGGGGCCAACGTCCTGACTTTC
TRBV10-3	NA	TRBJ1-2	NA	CAISGQTGDYGYTF	TGTGCCATCAGTGGGCAGACTGGAGACTATGGCTACACCTTC
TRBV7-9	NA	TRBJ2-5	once	CASSPAGSIMSTQYF	TGTGCCAGCAGCCCGGCCGGGTCTATAATGTCGACCCAGTACTTC
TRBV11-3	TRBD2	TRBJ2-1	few	CASSSYRTGTSGSNEQFF	TGTGCCAGCAGCTCCTATCGGACAGGGACTAGCGGGAGCAATGAGCAGTTCTTC
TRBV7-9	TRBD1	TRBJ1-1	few	CASSGTGENTEAFF	TGTGCCAGCAGCGGAACAGGGGAGAACACTGAAGCTTTCTTT
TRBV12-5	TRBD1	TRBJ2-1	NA	CASGLRLPGQDYNEQFF	TGTGCTAGTGGTTTAAGACTCCCGGGACAGGATTACAATGAGCAGTTCTTC
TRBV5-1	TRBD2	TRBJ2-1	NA	CASSIGLAGGLYNEQFF	TGCGCCAGCAGCATTGGACTAGCGGGGGGCTTATACAATGAGCAGTTCTTC
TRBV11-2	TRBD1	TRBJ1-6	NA	CASSPFPGQGSAPLHF	TGTGCCAGCAGCCCCTTCCCGGGACAGGGGTCAGCACCCCTCCACTTT
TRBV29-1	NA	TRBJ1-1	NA	CSVGGQLINTEAFF	TGCAGCGTTGGTGGACAGTTAATAAACACTGAAGCTTTCTTT
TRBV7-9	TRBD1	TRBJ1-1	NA	CASSGQGGRFTEAFF	TGTGCCAGCAGCGGACAGGGAGGTCGGTTCACTGAAGCTTTCTTT
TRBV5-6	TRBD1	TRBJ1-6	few	CASSWAADRVYNSPLHF	TGTGCCAGCAGCTGGGCCGCAGACAGGGTCTATAATTCACCCCTCCACTTT
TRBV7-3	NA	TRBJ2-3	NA	CASSPRQGHTQYF	TGTGCCAGCAGCCCGCGTCAGGGCCATACGCAGTATTTT
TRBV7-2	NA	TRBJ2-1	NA	CASSLNGVSYNEQFF	TGTGCCAGCAGCTTAAACGGGGTCTCCTACAATGAGCAGTTCTTC
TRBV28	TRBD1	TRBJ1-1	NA	CASGAPDRGVTEAFF	TGTGCCAGCGGGGCCCCGGACAGGGGGGTCACTGAAGCTTTCTTT
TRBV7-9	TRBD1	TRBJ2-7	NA	CASSLKLGRGFDEQYF	TGTGCCAGCAGCTTAAAATTAGGCAGGGGGTTCGACGAGCAGTACTTC
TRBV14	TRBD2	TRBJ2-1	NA	CASSQGLADYNEQFF	TGTGCCAGCAGCCAGGGACTAGCGGATTACAATGAGCAGTTCTTC
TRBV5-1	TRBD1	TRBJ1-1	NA	CASSLAGGYTEAFF	TGCGCCAGCAGCTTGGCAGGGGGCTATACTGAAGCTTTCTTT